Included here is one T cell receptor (beta chain) sequence, with context. Its specificity is unknown. The source of the sample is a study of cytomegalovirus exposure and HLA in healthy donors. Researchers ran the PCR with 60 Vbeta and 13 Jbeta primers. TCRdb's copy holds only in-frame clones and misses some; the assay was immunoSEQ multiplex PCR. The table records under 150,000 clones, over 70% of them present only once. The V gene's germline CDR1 is SQVTM and CDR2 ANQGSEA. The CDR3 loop spans 11 amino acids. The germline V and J ends were trimmed by 4 bases and 10 bases, with 13 bases remaining between them. General observations from the study: Previously analyzed data showed that most TCR beta V segments were productive at a frequency of about 90% or about 30%. As confirmed in vitro, three CMV-associated chains were specific for CMV antigens.

Input material: PBMCs. J is TRBJ1-1 and V is TRBV29-1; possible D gene TRBD1, 5 bases. The TCR was taken from a woman aged 40 to 55 in good health and CMV-seropositive. CDR3 sequence: CSVVGAHLAFF. The CDR3 DNA follows: TGCAGCGTTGTAGGGGCCCACTTAGCTTTCTTT.